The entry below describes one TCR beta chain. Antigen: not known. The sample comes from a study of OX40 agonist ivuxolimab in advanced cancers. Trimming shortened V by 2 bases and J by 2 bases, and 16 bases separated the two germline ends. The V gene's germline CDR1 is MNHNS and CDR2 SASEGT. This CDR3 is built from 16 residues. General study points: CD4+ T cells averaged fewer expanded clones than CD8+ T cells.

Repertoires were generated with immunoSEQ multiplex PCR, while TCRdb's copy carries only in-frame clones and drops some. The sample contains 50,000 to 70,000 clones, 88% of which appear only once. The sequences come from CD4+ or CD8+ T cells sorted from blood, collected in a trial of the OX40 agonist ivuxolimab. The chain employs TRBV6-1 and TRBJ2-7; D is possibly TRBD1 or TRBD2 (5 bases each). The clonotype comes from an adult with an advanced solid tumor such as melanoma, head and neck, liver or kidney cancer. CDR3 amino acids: CASSENRRTLTYEQYV. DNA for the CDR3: TGTGCCAGCAGTGAAAATCGGAGGACACTAACCTACGAGCAGTACGTC.